This T cell receptor (beta chain) was identified during a study of human T cells and chemical hapten exposure. Study findings and constraints: Significantly more large CDR3 similarity clusters arose among expanded TCRs than among controls.

Time point indicated: patch test 2, 6 weeks after DPC sensitization. Treatment described: therapeutic diphenylcyclopropenone sensitization with weekly scalp DPC. Total RNA extraction was carried out from unfractionated whole blood. This clonotype has just a few counts. Its specificity is not known. This CDR3 spans 15 amino acids. Unmatched junction bases numbered 11, after V lost 11 bases and J lost 2 bases. CDR1 is SGHAT, CDR2 FQNNGV, per germline. In TCRdb, the RACE reads were re-called with MiXCR into one record per CDR3 protein. The table lists about 82,000 distinct CDR3 sequences, around 6.7% of them singletons, with around 1.3% in the top ten.

The V and J genes are TRBV11-2 and TRBJ2-2; the match to TRBD1 covers 7 bases. This sample comprised whole blood, obtained in connection with sensitization to the hapten diphenylcyclopropenone (DPC). The TCR originated in a woman aged 30 to 39 with alopecia areata. Some clones in this sample may be carry-over from other donors' samples. The CDR3 nucleotides read TGTGCCTTCCGCCTAAACAGGGGAAACACCGGGGAGCTGTTTTTT. Amino acids: CAFRLNRGNTGELFF.